The present T cell receptor beta chain was sequenced within a study of blood T cell repertoires in COVID-19. Study summary: Sites across the United States, Italy and Spain contributed samples from acute and convalescent COVID-19. Nucleic acid was either cDNA or gDNA, and it came from T cells, B-cell-depleted T cells, or PBMCs.

Study processing details: It was from reference gene primer amplification that nucleated cell counts were estimated. Data came from immunoSEQ multiplex PCR; TCRdb stores just in-frame clones and leaves some out. D and trimming come from the DNA, and the V and J calls and clone size come from that table. The sample lists 200,000 to 250,000 clones, approximately 78% occurring once. Seattle patients were enrolled while actively infected and followed longitudinally. On this clone: The identical CDR3 is also encoded by other nucleotide sequences in the sample.

Germline CDR1 SGHNT, CDR2 YENEEA. The CDR3 is 13 amino acids. Trimming pared 3 bases from V and 4 bases from J, leaving 7 bases between. The sample was peripheral blood. The sequence came from a woman of 80 years or more with COVID-19, enrolled during active disease. The V and J genes are TRBV11-3 and TRBJ2-1; D is undetermined. The chain's CDR3 is CASSLNGYNEQFF. The DNA for the CDR3 is TGTGCCAGCAGCTTGAACGGGTACAATGAGCAGTTCTTC. Full variable domain (missing parts from reference TRBV11-3 and TRBJ2-1): EAGVVQSPRYKIIEKKQPVAFWCNPISGHNTLYWYLQNLGQGPELLIRYENEEAVDDSQLPKDRFSAERLKGVDSTLKIQPAELGDSAVYLCASSLNGYNEQFFGPGTRLTVL.